This T cell receptor (beta chain) was obtained from a study of early T cells in non-severe SARS-CoV-2 infection (dated by TCRdb to the early 2020s). With regard to the full study: TCR sequencing used bulk RNA from unsorted whole blood, so alpha and beta chains could not be paired. Points the paper makes about the study in general: VDJdb matching was skewed toward anti-spike CD8 responses, so virus-specific expansions were likely underestimated and private and CD4 specificities were missed.

This clonotype was seen repeatedly, ten times or more. Its antigen is not yet known. The sample holds no much larger clone one base away, and base qualities are not on file. This was a case-control study nested in a cohort of healthcare workers in London, UK, who had nasopharyngeal swab PCR tests and blood samples taken every week. Healthcare workers were enrolled in the week of the UK lockdown, from 23 to 31 March 2020, and were followed every week for up to roughly 16 weeks. From the cysteine through the phenylalanine, the CDR3 covers 12 amino acids. Kept here is only the CDR3 DNA, which spans 36 bases and is read in frame from base 1. The germline V gene (reference sequence) supplies CDR1 DFQATT and CDR2 SNEGSKA. The library came from 5' RACE. Sequenced using a NextSeq 500. The TCR library protocol attached unique molecular identifiers to individual cDNA molecules to correct for sequencing error and PCR bias. Sequencing covered both TCR alpha and beta chains, and within each sample the abundances of alpha and beta sequences were tightly co-correlated. Concerning the study's data processing: Decombinator V4 was used to annotate TCR sequences for V gene, J gene and CDR3. Expanded TCRs were defined as changing significantly between any two time points under a Poisson model with p below 0.0001. TCR abundances were normalised to the total number of TCRs sequenced in each sample and reported as counts per million. TRAV1-2 paired with TRAJ12, TRAJ20 or TRAJ33 defined MAIT TCRs, while TRAV10 paired with TRAJ18 defined iNKT TCRs. VDJdb, accessed 1 November 2021, was searched for CMV, EBV and SARS-CoV-2 annotated TCRs, excluding TCRs annotated for multiple antigens. TCRdb passed the public sequencing reads through fastp at Q25 and MiXCR, retaining productive beta sequences. Rows matching on CDR3 protein sequence are summarized as one entry with the most common DNA and genes. These V and J calls originate from TCRdb's pipeline instead of the authors' own analysis. For this sample the table gives approximately 64,000 distinct CDR3 sequences, of which 4.9% were detected only once. The ten largest clones represent approximately 5% of the sample.

Sequences were obtained from whole blood. The rearrangement joined TRBV20-1 to TRBJ2-1; perhaps TRBD2 is the D gene, with 7 bases matching. The receptor was derived from an adult who was a healthcare worker with PCR-confirmed SARS-CoV-2 infection or an uninfected control (not recorded which). DNA sequence: TGCGGTATCTTCGGGGGGCGAAATGAGCAGTTCTTC. It translates as CGIFGGRNEQFF.